The present T cell receptor (beta chain) was sequenced within a study of T cell repertoires in cytomegalovirus infection. Germline V gives CDR1 MDHEN, CDR2 SYDVKM. V lost 7 bases to trimming and J lost 3 bases; unmatched junction nucleotides: 8. This CDR3 region has 15 residues. TCRdb processed the reads anew with MiXCR; each CDR3 protein has one entry. The top ten clones hold 13% of a sample with about 490,000 distinct CDR3 sequences, less than 30% of them seen once. The rearrangement links TRBV28 to TRBJ1-3, with 8 bases fitting TRBD1. Sequencing used PBMCs. The TCR sequence derives from a human donor in good health (CMV status not recorded). Some clones in this sample may be carry-over from other donors' samples. The CDR3 loop is CASNTGQGDGNTIYF. As DNA, the CDR3 is TGTGCCAGCAATACCGGACAGGGAGATGGAAACACCATATATTTT.